This TCR beta chain derives from a study of OX40 agonist ivuxolimab in advanced cancers. Whole-study context: Intravenous ivuxolimab at 0.01 to 10 mg/kg was given to patients every 2 weeks. Study conclusions and caveats: At doses 0.1 to 3.0 mg/kg, CD4+ and CD8+ clones expanded. Partial responders at 0.1-3.0 mg/kg had among the lowest clonal expansion.

Using immunoSEQ multiplex PCR, the repertoire was profiled, and TCRdb retains in-frame clones only, with some absent. There are about 60,000 clones in the sample; 86% occur only once, and approximately 4% lies in the top ten. Patients were excluded for autoimmune disease history or systemic immunosuppression. The V gene lost 4 bases and the J gene lost 2 bases, with 6 bases spanning the gap. CDR3 length equals 12 residues. Germline CDR1 reads SQVTM; CDR2 reads ANQGSEA. This clone was counted a few times. The target antigen is unknown. The TCR was taken from an adult with an advanced solid tumor such as melanoma, head and neck, liver or kidney cancer. The chain is built from TRBV29-1 and TRBJ1-5; no reliable D call. Specimen: CD4+ or CD8+ T cells sorted from blood, collected in a trial of the OX40 agonist ivuxolimab. CDR3 bases: TGCAGCGTTGGTGACGGCAATCAGCCCCAGCATTTT. Protein sequence: CSVGDGNQPQHF.